This record covers a single T cell receptor (beta chain). Its specificity is not known. Clones were read by immunoSEQ multiplex PCR, and TCRdb kept only the in-frame ones, dropping some. Of over 55,000 clones in the sample, about 79% were seen once. The data originate from a study of vaccination effects on CD4 cells after COVID-19. Antigen-specific CD4+ T cells expanded by the ViraFEST assay with viral peptide pools were then sequenced. Culture lasted 10 days before CD4+ T cell isolation. Vaccinated participants had no history of SARS-CoV-2 infection and tested negative for nucleocapsid antibodies. General study points: In the study, convalescent patients were few, and early post-infection timepoints were absent.

Source: CD4+ T cells from PBMCs cultured with HCoV-OC43 spike peptides, taken before COVID-19 vaccination. Subset: HCoV-OC43 spike overlapping peptide pool stimulation. The sequence derives from a human donor who received a COVID-19 vaccine.

DNA for the CDR3: TGTGCTAGTGGCCCCTCTGGCGTGGAGACCCAGTACTTC. It yields the protein CASGPSGVETQYF. This chain links TRBV12-5 with TRBJ2-5, with D unclear. Germline CDR1 reads LGHNT; CDR2 reads FRNRAP. This CDR3 comprises 13 residues. V lost 6 bases to trimming and J lost 5 bases, with 13 bases between them.